This T cell receptor (beta chain) was recovered during a study of beta chain features in type 1 diabetes. Expressed TCRB transcripts got sequenced, as all isolated RNA was reverse transcribed. The table came from immunoSEQ multiplex PCR; TCRdb's copy has only in-frame clones and leaves some out. The sample includes 300,000 to 350,000 clones, less than 9.5% of them seen just once. The germline CDR1 and CDR2 sequences are SEHNR and FQNEAQ (reference sequence). This CDR3 is 17 amino acids long. V lost 4 bases and J 0 bases, leaving 16 bases between the germline ends. V usage is TRBV7-9 and J usage is TRBJ2-1, with a possible D match to TRBD1 (6 bases). The source is a woman between 18 and 29 years old in good health. Sequenced sample: central memory CD4+ T cells from blood. The CDR3 DNA reads TGTGCCAGCAGCTCACTCAGGGGTTTTGGCTCCTACAATGAGCAGTTCTTC. Protein sequence: CASSSLRGFGSYNEQFF.